The T cell receptor beta chain under discussion was sequenced for a study of blood T cell repertoires in COVID-19 (TCRdb year 2020). With respect to the entire study: Collaborator samples came from the United States, Italy and Spain and covered acute and convalescent phases of COVID-19. The prospective study material was composed of cDNA or gDNA derived from T cells, B-cell-depleted T cells, or PBMCs. The dataset comprised deeply sampled blood TCRbeta repertoires from subjects exposed to, actively infected with, or recovered from COVID-19. A freely available public database, intended as a resource for researchers studying the immune response to SARS-CoV-2, is where the repertoires were released. Samples came from the ongoing ImmuneRACE study (first 160 participants) plus 1,254 subjects from 6 global collaborators. Nearly every sample came with metadata listing a de-identified subject ID, COVID-19 status, age in years and sex. HLA class I and class II types, where available, came from metadata supplied by the sample provider rather than from assay-based typing. The investigation overall reported the following: The quantity of clinical and demographic metadata differed by source and by participant and was supplied without curation.

The immunoSEQ Assay, a bias-controlled multiplex PCR, was used to amplify TCRbeta CDR3 regions from genomic DNA. Per the source publication's procedure: The number of nucleated cells in each sample was estimated by amplification of reference gene primers within the assay. To quantify the absolute abundance of each unique TCRbeta CDR3 rearrangement, sequence reads were collapsed and filtered. Productive Simpson clonality was computed per sample as the square root of Simpson's diversity index over productive rearrangements. TCRdb's version of the immuneACCESS table is confined to in-frame rearrangements and falls short of the full clone set. An unresolved V gene accounts for under half of the shortfall where checked; the remainder is of unknown origin. The DNA gave D and trimming, while V, J and clone size come from that table. Across this sample there are around 61,000 clones, with 80% to 90% seen only once. The ten largest clones take up approximately 45% of the sample.

As to this clone: This receptor's antigen is unknown. Per-base quality was not reported, and no clone a single base away is much larger than it.

In Seattle, one collaborating source enrolled patients while the infection was active and tracked those patients longitudinally over the course of disease. Collaborating institutions collected whole blood in K2EDTA tubes following their own protocols. For TCRbeta analysis, collaborators shipped samples as frozen whole blood, isolated PBMCs, or DNA extracted from either of those sample types. Sequenced material: peripheral blood. The sequence derives from a woman aged 55-70 years with COVID-19, enrolled during active disease.

The DNA sequence is given as TGTGCCAGCAGCTGGACTAGCGGGAGGGCCGCGGTCACCGGGGAGCTGTTTTTT. Protein translation: CASSWTSGRAAVTGELFF. The chain is assembled from TRBV7-9 and TRBJ2-2, and 15 bases in between align with TRBD2. There are 18 amino acids in the CDR3, from cysteine to phenylalanine inclusive. Only the CDR3 DNA stays, 54 bases, in frame from base 1. Unmatched junction bases come to 7, with V trimmed by 4 bases and J by 4 bases. The germline V gene (reference sequence) yields SEHNR for CDR1 and FQNEAQ for CDR2.